The T cell receptor beta chain under discussion was sequenced for a study of cytomegalovirus exposure and HLA in healthy donors. Broader study findings: Later analysis placed DRB1 highest and HLA-C lowest in TCR association rates, which differed by HLA locus. Reportedly, TCR beta sequences accurately predicted HLA-A and HLA-B alleles in most subjects.

PCR primers comprised 60 Vbeta and 13 Jbeta primers. How the authors handled the data: Around 11 million shared chains were among the approximately 82 million unique TCR beta chains that a later analysis counted. Assay: immunoSEQ multiplex PCR; the TCRdb copy retains only in-frame clones and omits some. D and trimming were read from the DNA, whereas the V and J calls and clone size are those reported in that table. The sample contains 150,000 to 200,000 clones, around four fifths of which appear only once. Points on this clone: Its antigen is undetermined.

Sequencing was done on a sample of PBMCs. This clonotype was sampled from a male donor in good health and CMV-seropositive.

The CDR3 region has the DNA TGTGCCAGCAGGGGAGCGGGGGAGCAGTACTTC. Translated: CASRGAGEQYF. The J gene is TRBJ2-7, the V gene TRBV2, with TRBD2 identical over 7 bases. V trimming: 6 bases; J trimming: 7 bases; junction bases outside the gene matches: 3. Germline V gene sequence: CDR1 SNHLY, CDR2 FYNNEI. The CDR3 is 11 residues long.